The T cell receptor beta chain described here comes from a study of blood T cell repertoires in COVID-19. Across the study: Collection of acute and convalescent COVID-19 samples took place in the United States, Italy and Spain. T cells, B-cell-depleted T cells, or PBMCs supplied cDNA or gDNA.

As handled by the study authors: How many nucleated cells were present was estimated from reference gene primer amplification. Profiling relied on immunoSEQ multiplex PCR, and the TCRdb table lists in-frame clones only, not all of them. V and J calls and clone size come straight from that table; D and trimming were deduced from the DNA. The table has roughly 190,000 clones, about 83% seen once. Germline loops: CDR1 SNHLY, CDR2 FYNNEI. Trimming cost V 7 bases and J 1 base, with 10 bases left between them. The CDR3 sequence is 13 residues long. This clone has a count of ten or more. This chain links TRBV2 with TRBJ1-1, with D tentatively TRBD1 (6 bases). The sample comprised peripheral blood. The clonotype was recovered from a middle-aged man with active or convalescent COVID-19. CDR3 nucleotides: TGTGCCAGCACCGAGGGGGAGAACACTGAAGCTTTCTTT. Its translation is CASTEGENTEAFF.